This entry lists 20 T cell receptor beta chains sequenced from one sample in a study of T cells in Graves' hyperthyroidism and ophthalmopathy (dated by TCRdb to the late 2010s). To prepare the library, multiplex PCR was applied. TCRdb shows the sequencer as Illumina HiSeq 2000. The TCR beta CDR3 regions were amplified from RNA transcripts. The TCR CDR3 was subjected to a first round of RT-PCR using the HTBI primer set and the Qiagen OneStep RT-PCR kit. The raw public reads went through TCRdb reprocessing: fastp at Q25, MiXCR clone calling, in-frame beta chains kept. Identical CDR3 proteins give one entry, which carries the most common genes and DNA. Here the sample has under 700,000 distinct CDR3 sequences; about 45% occur a single time. 8% to 8.5% of the sample comes from the top ten. Material: peripheral blood or thyroid tissue (not recorded which). The receptors shown here come from a young woman with Graves' hyperthyroidism. Donor details come from another sample of the same person, matched by shared clones.

The V call is TRBV19, the J call TRBJ1-1; D perhaps matches TRBD1 (5 bases). V lost 4 bases to trimming and J lost 4 bases, with 13 bases between them. From germline, CDR1 is LNHDA and CDR2 SQIVND (reference sequence). The CDR3 contains 14 residues. CDR3 nucleotide sequence: TGTGCCAGTAGTACACGGTTGGGGGGCACTGAAGCTTTCTTT. Residues: CASSTRLGGTEAFF.

This chain connects TRBV2 to TRBJ2-7; a possible D gene is TRBD2 (6 bases). The CDR3 consists of 16 residues. The germline V gene has CDR1 SNHLY and CDR2 FYNNEI. V dropped 6 bases and J dropped 3 bases, with 21 bases sitting between them. The CDR3 DNA follows: TGTGCCAGCAGCGATAGGAGGGACTCCCCTAACTACGAGCAGTACTTC. Protein product: CASSDRRDSPNYEQYF.

In this sample, this clonotype turned up many times. The chain combines TRBV7-9 with TRBJ1-2; no reliable D call. Looked up from germline, CDR1 is SEHNR and CDR2 is FQNEAQ (reference sequence). Trimming took off 6 bases at V and 1 base at J, with 9 bases between the two ends. This CDR3 is 13 amino acids long. CDR3: CASSIGFNYGYTF. CDR3 DNA sequence: TGTGCCAGCAGTATCGGGTTTAACTATGGCTACACCTTC.

This clonotype was seen more than once but under ten times. One base away lies a much larger clone, so this may be a sequencing read error. V and J are TRBV2 and TRBJ1-6; D remains ambiguous. The germline V gene encodes CDR1 SNHLY and CDR2 FYNNEI. The germline V and J ends were trimmed by 4 bases and 9 bases, with 10 bases remaining between them. The CDR3 spans 13 residues. The CDR3 DNA reads TGTGCCAGCAGTGCTGAGGTTCCTTCACCCCTCCACTTT. Its protein is CASSAEVPSPLHF.

This clonotype was counted many times. This chain uses TRBV2 with TRBJ2-5, with D hard to call. The CDR3 is made up of 14 amino acids. Germline lookup yields CDR1 SNHLY and CDR2 FYNNEI. Trimming pared 5 bases from V and 4 bases from J, leaving 14 bases between. In DNA, the CDR3 is TGTGCCAGCAGTTCCCCCCCAGCCGGAGAGACCCAGTACTTC. Translated, it gives CASSSPPAGETQYF. Full variable domain (outside the CDR3, taken from reference TRBV2 and TRBJ2-5): EPEVTQTPSHQVTQMGQEVILRCVPISNHLYFYWYRQILGQKVEFLVSFYNNEISEKSEIFDDQFSVERPDGSNFTLKIRSTKLEDSAMYFCASSSPPAGETQYFGPGTRLLVL.

The rearrangement joins TRBV4-2 to TRBJ2-7, with D uncertain. V was clipped by 0 bases and J by 0 bases, with 9 bases between them. Germline assignment: CDR1 LGHNA and CDR2 YNFKEQ. The CDR3 is 15 residues long. The CDR3 nucleotides are TGTGCCAGCAGCCAAGATCACCTTAGCTCCTACGAGCAGTACTTC. This sequence encodes CASSQDHLSSYEQYF.

The rearrangement links TRBV7-8 to TRBJ1-1; TRBD1 agrees at 7 bases. In germline, CDR1 is SGHVS, CDR2 FQNEAQ. V gave up 0 bases and J gave up 5 bases; unmatched junction bases: 9. The CDR3 covers 16 residues. CDR3 DNA sequence: TGTGCCAGCAGCTTAGCCTTCGCAGGGGGTGGGACTGAAGCTTTCTTT. Translating gives CASSLAFAGGGTEAFF.

This clonotype was detected ten times or more. The CDR3 DNA follows: TGTGCCACCAGTGATTTCCACAGGGGGATGGAGACCCAGTACTTC. Protein sequence: CATSDFHRGMETQYF. The chain is built from TRBV24-1 and TRBJ2-5, with 8 bases matching TRBD1. J was trimmed by 5 bases and V by 1 base; bases with no gene match: 5. This CDR3 region has 15 residues. Germline V gives CDR1 KGHDR, CDR2 SFDVKD.

The gene calls are TRBV12-5 and TRBJ1-1; no firm D call. The CDR3 loop spans 13 amino acids. The germline CDR1 and CDR2 sequences are LGHNT and FRNRAP. The ends were cut back, 3 bases at V and 2 bases at J, with 7 bases in the middle. DNA of the CDR3: TGTGCTAGTGGTTTAAGTGGAAACACTGAAGCTTTCTTT. Its protein product is CASGLSGNTEAFF.

The V gene is TRBV5-1, the J gene TRBJ2-3; the match to TRBD2 covers 14 bases. This CDR3 is 16 amino acids long. Germline values: CDR1 SGHRS, CDR2 YFSETQ. The junction had 6 bases not matched to a gene; V was cut back by 4 bases and J by 5 bases. CDR3 region: CASSPGLAGVKDTQYF. Here the CDR3 DNA reads TGCGCCAGCAGCCCGGGACTAGCGGGAGTTAAAGATACGCAGTATTTT.

In its sample, this clonotype was seen many times. The rearrangement uses TRBV7-9 and TRBJ1-6; TRBD1 matches 9 bases. Germline V gene lookup returns CDR1 SEHNR and CDR2 FQNEAQ (reference sequence). V lost 4 bases to trimming and J lost 10 bases; unmatched junction nucleotides: 11. CDR3 length: 16 residues. This chain's CDR3 is CASSSTATGGSSPLHF. The CDR3 DNA reads TGTGCCAGCAGCTCCACGGCGACAGGGGGAAGCTCACCCCTCCACTTT.

This clonotype was detected once. CDR3 residues: CSAWTGYDEQYF. The CDR3 DNA reads TGCAGCGCCTGGACCGGGTACGATGAGCAGTACTTC. The V and J genes are TRBV29-1 and TRBJ2-7; D remains ambiguous. V lost 7 bases, J lost 7 bases, and 17 bases lay in between. The CDR3 spans 12 residues. CDR1 is SQVTM, CDR2 ANQGSEA, per germline.

CDR3 protein: CASSLRTSGPPYEQYF. The CDR3 bases are TGTGCCAGCAGTTTGAGGACTAGCGGCCCTCCCTACGAGCAGTACTTC. The chain carries TRBV12-3 or TRBV12-4 and TRBJ2-7; 10 bases agree with TRBD2. V shed 3 bases and J 2 bases; nucleotides not matched to a gene: 7. This CDR3 is 16 amino acids long.

The gene calls are TRBV5-1 and TRBJ2-5; 7 bases map to TRBD2. V was pared by 3 bases and J by 5 bases, with 7 bases of the junction left unmatched. This CDR3 spans 14 amino acids. The V gene's germline CDR1 is SGHRS and CDR2 YFSETQ. For the CDR3, the DNA is TGCGCCAGCAGCTCTCGCGGGAGAACGGAGACCCAGTACTTC. As protein: CASSSRGRTETQYF. The full variable domain, completed using reference TRBV5-1 and TRBJ2-5, is KAGVTQTPRYLIKTRGQQVTLSCSPISGHRSVSWYQQTPGQGLQFLFEYFSETQRNKGNFPGRFSGRQFSNSRSEMNVSTLELGDSALYLCASSSRGRTETQYFGPGTRLLVL.

CDR3: CASSPRQRANYGYTF. The CDR3, as DNA: TGTGCCAGCAGCCCCCGACAGAGAGCTAACTATGGCTACACCTTC. The V call is TRBV9, the J call TRBJ1-2; a possible D gene is TRBD1 (5 bases). This CDR3 has 15 residues. Trimming removed 4 bases from V and 0 bases from J, with 13 bases in between. The germline gives CDR1 SGDLS, CDR2 YYNGEE.

Notes on this clonotype: Just one base apart from a much larger clone, this may be a read error. This chain links TRBV7-2 with TRBJ1-1; D uncertain. Germline CDR1 reads SGHTA; CDR2 reads FQGNSA. The CDR3 is 13 amino acids. Trimming left V 4 bases short and J 3 bases short, with 9 bases between. CDR3 in amino acids: CASSSRPDTEAFF. CDR3 in DNA: TGTGCCAGCAGCTCCCGACCGGACACTGAAGCTTTCTTT.

This chain uses TRBV20-1 with TRBJ1-5; the match to TRBD1 covers 10 bases. CDR1 is DFQATT and CDR2 is SNEGSKA in the germline V gene (reference sequence). CDR3 size: 17 residues. The junction had 11 bases not matched to a gene; V was cut back by 6 bases and J by 0 bases. The CDR3 coding sequence is TGCAGTGCCTTCGGACAGGGGGGAAAGTATAGCAATCAGCCCCAGCATTTT. The encoded protein is CSAFGQGGKYSNQPQHF.

This clonotype was seen many times. V and J are TRBV20-1 and TRBJ2-5, with no clear D. This CDR3 region has 13 residues. Trimming cost V 6 bases and J 3 bases, with 14 bases left between them. Germline assignment: CDR1 DFQATT and CDR2 SNEGSKA (reference sequence). The CDR3 sequence is CSAPGARKETQYF. In DNA, the CDR3 is TGCAGTGCCCCCGGTGCGCGGAAAGAGACCCAGTACTTC.

The chain couples TRBV5-1 to TRBJ2-6; possibly TRBD1 for D (7 bases). V shed 8 bases and J shed 4 bases, with 13 bases lying between them. Germline V gene data show CDR1 as SGHRS and CDR2 as YFSETQ. This CDR3 has 14 residues. Written as DNA, the CDR3 is TGCGCCAGACAGGGGAGGTCCGGGGCCAACGTCCTGACTTTC. The encoded protein is CARQGRSGANVLTF.

This clonotype has at least ten counts. The V gene is TRBV7-9, the J gene TRBJ1-4, with D possibly matching TRBD1 (5 bases). The germline gives CDR1 SEHNR, CDR2 FQNEAQ (reference sequence). Trimming left V 5 bases short and J 10 bases short, with 20 bases between. CDR3 size: 15 residues. The DNA of the CDR3 is TGTGCCAGCAGCCCCCTCGAGGGGTATGGTGGAAAACTGTTTTTT. This codes for CASSPLEGYGGKLFF.